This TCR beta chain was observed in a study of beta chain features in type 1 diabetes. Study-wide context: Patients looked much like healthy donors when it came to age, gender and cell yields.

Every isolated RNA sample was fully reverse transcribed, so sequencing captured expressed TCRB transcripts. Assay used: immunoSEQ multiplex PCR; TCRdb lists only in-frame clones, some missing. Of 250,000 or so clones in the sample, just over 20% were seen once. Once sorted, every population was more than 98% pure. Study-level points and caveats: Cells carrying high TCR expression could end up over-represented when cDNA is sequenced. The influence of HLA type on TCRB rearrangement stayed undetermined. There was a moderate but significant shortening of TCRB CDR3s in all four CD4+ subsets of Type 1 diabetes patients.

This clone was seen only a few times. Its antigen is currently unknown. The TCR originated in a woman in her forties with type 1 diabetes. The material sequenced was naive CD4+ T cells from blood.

Here the CDR3 DNA reads TGCGCCAGCAGCCAAGGGACTAGCGGCAGCTCCTACAATGAGCAGTTCTTC. It codes for CASSQGTSGSSYNEQFF. The chain couples TRBV4-3 to TRBJ2-1, with TRBD2 matching over 10 bases. V shed 1 base, J shed 0 bases, and the junction held 3 bases outside the gene matches. Germline V gene data show CDR1 as LGHNA and CDR2 as YSLEER. This CDR3 contains 17 residues.